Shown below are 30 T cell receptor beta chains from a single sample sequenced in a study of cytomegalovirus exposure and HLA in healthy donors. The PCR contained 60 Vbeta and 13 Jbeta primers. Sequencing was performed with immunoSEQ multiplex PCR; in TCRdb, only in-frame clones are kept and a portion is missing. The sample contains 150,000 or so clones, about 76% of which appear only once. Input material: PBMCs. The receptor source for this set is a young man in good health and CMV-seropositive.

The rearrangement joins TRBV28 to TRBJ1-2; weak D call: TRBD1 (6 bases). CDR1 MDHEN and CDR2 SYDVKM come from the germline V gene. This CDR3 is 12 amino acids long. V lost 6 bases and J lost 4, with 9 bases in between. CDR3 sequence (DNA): TGTGCCAGCAGGGTACAGGGCTATGGCTACACCTTC. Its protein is CASRVQGYGYTF.

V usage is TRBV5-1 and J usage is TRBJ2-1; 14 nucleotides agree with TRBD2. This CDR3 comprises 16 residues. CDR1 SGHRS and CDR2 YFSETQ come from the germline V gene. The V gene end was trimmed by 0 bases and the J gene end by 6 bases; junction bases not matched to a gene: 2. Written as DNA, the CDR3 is TGCGCCAGCAGCTTGGTGGGGACTAGCGGGAGCAATGAGCAGTTCTTC. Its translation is CASSLVGTSGSNEQFF.

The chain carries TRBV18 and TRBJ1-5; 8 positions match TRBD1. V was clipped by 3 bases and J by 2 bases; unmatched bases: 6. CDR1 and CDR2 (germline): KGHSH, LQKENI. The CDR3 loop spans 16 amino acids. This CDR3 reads CASSPDRVVGNQPQHF. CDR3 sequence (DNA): TGTGCCAGCTCACCGGACAGGGTAGTAGGCAATCAGCCCCAGCATTTT.

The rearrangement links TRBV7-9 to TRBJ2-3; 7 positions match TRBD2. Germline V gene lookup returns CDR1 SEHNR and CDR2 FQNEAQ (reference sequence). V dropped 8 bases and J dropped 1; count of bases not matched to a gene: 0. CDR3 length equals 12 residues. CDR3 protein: CASAGGTDTQYF. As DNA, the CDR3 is TGTGCCAGCGCGGGAGGCACAGATACGCAGTATTTT.

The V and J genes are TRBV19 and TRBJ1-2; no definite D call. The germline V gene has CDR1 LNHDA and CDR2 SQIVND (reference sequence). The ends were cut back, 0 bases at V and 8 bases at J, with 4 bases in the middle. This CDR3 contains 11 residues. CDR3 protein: CASSIDRGYTF. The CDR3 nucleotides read TGTGCCAGTAGTATAGATCGGGGCTACACCTTC.

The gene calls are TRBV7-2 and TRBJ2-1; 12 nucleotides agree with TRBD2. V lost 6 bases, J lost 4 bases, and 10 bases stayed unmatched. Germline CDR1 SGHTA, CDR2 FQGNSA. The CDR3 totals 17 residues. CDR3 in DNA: TGTGCCAGCAGTACCGGACTAGCGGGAAGGAGGTACAATGAGCAGTTCTTC. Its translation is CASSTGLAGRRYNEQFF.

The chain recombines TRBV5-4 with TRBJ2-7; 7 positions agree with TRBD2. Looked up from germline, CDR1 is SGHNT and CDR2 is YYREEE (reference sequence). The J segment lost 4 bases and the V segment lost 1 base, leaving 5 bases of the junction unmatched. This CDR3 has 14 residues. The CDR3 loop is CASSLRGGQYEQYF. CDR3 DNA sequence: TGTGCCAGCAGCTTGCGGGGAGGGCAGTACGAGCAGTACTTC.

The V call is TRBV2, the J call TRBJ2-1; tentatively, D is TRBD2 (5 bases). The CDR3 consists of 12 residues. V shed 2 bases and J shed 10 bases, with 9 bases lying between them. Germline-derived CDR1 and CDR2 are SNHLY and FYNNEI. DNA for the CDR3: TGTGCCAGCAGTGAATCCCCGGGGGAGCAGTTCTTC. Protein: CASSESPGEQFF.

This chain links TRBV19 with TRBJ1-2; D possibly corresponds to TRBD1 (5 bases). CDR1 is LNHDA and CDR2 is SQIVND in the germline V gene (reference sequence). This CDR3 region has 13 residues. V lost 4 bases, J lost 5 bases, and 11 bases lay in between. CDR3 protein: CASSKEGTYGYTF. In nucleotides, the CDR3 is TGTGCCAGTAGTAAAGAGGGGACTTATGGCTACACCTTC.

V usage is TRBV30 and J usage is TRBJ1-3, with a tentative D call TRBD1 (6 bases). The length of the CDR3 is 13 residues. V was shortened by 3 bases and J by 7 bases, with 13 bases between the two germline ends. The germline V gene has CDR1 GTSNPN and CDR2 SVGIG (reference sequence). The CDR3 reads CAWREGESNTIYF. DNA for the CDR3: TGTGCCTGGAGAGAGGGGGAGAGTAACACCATATATTTT.

CDR3 sequence (DNA): TGTGCCAGCAGCTTTACTAGCGGGAGCATTTATGAGCAGTTCTTC. Translated, it gives CASSFTSGSIYEQFF. The chain combines TRBV7-3 with TRBJ2-1; 11 nucleotides agree with TRBD2. The CDR3 spans 15 residues. J was trimmed by 8 bases and V by 3 bases; bases with no gene match: 6. Germline V CDR1 and CDR2: SGHTA, FQGTGA.

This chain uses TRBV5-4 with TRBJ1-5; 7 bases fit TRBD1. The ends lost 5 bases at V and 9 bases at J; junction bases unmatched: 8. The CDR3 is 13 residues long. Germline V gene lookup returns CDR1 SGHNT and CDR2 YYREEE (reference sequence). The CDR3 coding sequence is TGTGCCAGCAGTCGGGACAGCGAGGGGCCCCAGCATTTT. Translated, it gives CASSRDSEGPQHF.

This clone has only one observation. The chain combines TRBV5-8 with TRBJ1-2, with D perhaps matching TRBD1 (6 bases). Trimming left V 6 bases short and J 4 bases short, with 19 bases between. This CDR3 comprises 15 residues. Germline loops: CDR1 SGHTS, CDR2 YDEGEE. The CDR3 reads CASTKAGASSYGYTF. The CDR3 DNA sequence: TGTGCCAGCACCAAGGCAGGGGCCTCATCCTATGGCTACACCTTC. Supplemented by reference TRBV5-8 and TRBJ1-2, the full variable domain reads EAGVTQSPTHLIKTRGQQATLRCSPISGHTSVYWYQQALGLGLQFLLWYDEGEERNRGNFPPRFSGRQFPNYSSELNVNALELEDSALYLCASTKAGASSYGYTFGSGTRLTVV.

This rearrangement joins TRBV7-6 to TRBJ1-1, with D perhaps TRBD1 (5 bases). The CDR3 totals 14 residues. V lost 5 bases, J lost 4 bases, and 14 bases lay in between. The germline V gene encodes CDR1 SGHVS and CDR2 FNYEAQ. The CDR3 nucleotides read TGTGCCAGCAGCCCGGCGGGGGAGGGCACTGAAGCTTTCTTT. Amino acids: CASSPAGEGTEAFF.

CDR3 residues: CASSLPGDAAEAFF. The CDR3 DNA sequence: TGTGCCAGCAGCCTCCCCGGGGATGCGGCTGAAGCTTTCTTT. This sequence joins TRBV9 and TRBJ1-1; D ambiguous. Trimming removed 4 bases at V and 6 bases at J, with 16 bases between. This CDR3 contains 14 residues. From germline, CDR1 is SGDLS and CDR2 YYNGEE.

CDR3 loop: CASTSLEVEGEGTDTQYF. CDR3 DNA: TGTGCCAGCACTTCCCTCGAGGTAGAAGGGGAAGGCACAGATACGCAGTATTTT. The chain joins TRBV11-2 to TRBJ2-3; D might be TRBD1 (5 bases). The CDR3 is 18 amino acids. Trimming cost V 7 bases and J 1 base, with 24 bases left between them. Per germline, CDR1 SGHAT and CDR2 FQNNGV.

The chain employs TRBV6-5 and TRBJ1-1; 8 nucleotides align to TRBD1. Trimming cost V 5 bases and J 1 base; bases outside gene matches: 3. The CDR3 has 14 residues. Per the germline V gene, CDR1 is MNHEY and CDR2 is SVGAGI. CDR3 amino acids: CASSLDRANTEAFF. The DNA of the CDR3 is TGTGCCAGCAGTCTGGACAGGGCGAACACTGAAGCTTTCTTT.

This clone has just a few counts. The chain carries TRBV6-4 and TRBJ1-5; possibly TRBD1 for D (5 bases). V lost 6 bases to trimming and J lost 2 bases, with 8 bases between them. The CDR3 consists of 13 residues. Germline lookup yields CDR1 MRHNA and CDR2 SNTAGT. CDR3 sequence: CASSAGGNQPQHF. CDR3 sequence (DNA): TGTGCCAGCAGCGCGGGGGGCAATCAGCCCCAGCATTTT.

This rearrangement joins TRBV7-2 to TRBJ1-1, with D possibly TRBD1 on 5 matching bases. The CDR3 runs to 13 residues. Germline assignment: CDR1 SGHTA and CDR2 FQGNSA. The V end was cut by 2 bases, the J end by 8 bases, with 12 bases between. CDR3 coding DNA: TGTGCCAGCAGCTTATGGAGGGGCTTCGAAGCTTTCTTT. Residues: CASSLWRGFEAFF. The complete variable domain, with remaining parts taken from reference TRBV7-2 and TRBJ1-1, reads GAGVSQSPSNKVTEKGKDVELRCDPISGHTALYWYRQSLGQGLEFLIYFQGNSAPDKSGLPSDRFSAERTGGSVSTLTIQRTQQEDSAVYLCASSLWRGFEAFFGQGTRLTVV.

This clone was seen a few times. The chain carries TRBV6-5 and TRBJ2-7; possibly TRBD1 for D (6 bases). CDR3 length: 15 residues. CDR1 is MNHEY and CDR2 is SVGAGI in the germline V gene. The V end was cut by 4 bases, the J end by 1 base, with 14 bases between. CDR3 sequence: CASSFNRVPSYEQYF. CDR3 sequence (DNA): TGTGCCAGCAGTTTCAACAGGGTTCCTTCCTACGAGCAGTACTTC.

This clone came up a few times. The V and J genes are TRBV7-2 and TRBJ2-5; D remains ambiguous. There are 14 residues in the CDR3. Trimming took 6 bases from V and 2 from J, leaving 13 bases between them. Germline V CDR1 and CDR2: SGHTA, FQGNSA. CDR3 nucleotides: TGTGCCAGCAGTTCTCCAGGAAATCAAGAGACCCAGTACTTC. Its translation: CASSSPGNQETQYF.

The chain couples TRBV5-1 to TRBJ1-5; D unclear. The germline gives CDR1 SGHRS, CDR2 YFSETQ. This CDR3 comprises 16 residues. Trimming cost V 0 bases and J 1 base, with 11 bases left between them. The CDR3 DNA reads TGCGCCAGCAGCTTGGAAGGTTCGGGGAGCAATCAGCCCCAGCATTTT. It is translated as CASSLEGSGSNQPQHF.

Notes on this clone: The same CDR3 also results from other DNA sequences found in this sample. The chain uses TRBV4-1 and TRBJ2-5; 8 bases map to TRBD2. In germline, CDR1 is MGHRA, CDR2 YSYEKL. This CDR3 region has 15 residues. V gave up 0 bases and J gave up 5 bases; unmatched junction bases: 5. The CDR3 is CASSQDGLAGETQYF. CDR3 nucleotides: TGCGCCAGCAGCCAAGATGGACTAGCAGGGGAGACCCAGTACTTC.

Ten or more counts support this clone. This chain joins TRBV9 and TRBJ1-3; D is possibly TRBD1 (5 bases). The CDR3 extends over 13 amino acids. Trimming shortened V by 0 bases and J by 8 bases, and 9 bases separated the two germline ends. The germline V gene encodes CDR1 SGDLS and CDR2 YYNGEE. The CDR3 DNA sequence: TGTGCCAGCAGCGTAGCAGGGAAAGACACCATATATTTT. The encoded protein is CASSVAGKDTIYF.

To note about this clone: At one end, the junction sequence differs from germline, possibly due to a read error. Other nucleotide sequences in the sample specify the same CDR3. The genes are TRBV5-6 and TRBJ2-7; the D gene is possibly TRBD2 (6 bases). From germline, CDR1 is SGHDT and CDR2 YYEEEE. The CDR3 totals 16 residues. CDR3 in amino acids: CASSLDRGNKVDEQYF. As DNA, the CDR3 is TGTGCTAGCAGCTTAGACCGGGGGAATAAGGTCGACGAGCAGTACTTC.

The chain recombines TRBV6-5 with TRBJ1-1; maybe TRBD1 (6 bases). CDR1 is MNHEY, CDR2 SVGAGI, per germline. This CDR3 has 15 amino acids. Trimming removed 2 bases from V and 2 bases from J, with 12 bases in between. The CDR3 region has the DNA TGTGCCAGCAGTTACCGGGGACAACGAAACACTGAAGCTTTCTTT. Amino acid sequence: CASSYRGQRNTEAFF.

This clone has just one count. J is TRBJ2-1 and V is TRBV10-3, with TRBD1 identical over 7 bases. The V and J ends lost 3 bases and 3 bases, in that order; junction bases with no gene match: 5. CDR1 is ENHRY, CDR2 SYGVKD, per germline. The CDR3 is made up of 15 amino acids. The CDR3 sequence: CAISDSGTVYNEQFF. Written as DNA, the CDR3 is TGTGCCATCAGTGACTCCGGGACAGTCTACAATGAGCAGTTCTTC.

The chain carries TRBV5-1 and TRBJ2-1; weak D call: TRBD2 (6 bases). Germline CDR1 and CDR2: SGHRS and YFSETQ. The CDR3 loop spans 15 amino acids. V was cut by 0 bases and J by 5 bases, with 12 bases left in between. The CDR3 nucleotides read TGCGCCAGCAGCTTGGCGAGCGGGCTAAACAATGAGCAGTTCTTC. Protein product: CASSLASGLNNEQFF.

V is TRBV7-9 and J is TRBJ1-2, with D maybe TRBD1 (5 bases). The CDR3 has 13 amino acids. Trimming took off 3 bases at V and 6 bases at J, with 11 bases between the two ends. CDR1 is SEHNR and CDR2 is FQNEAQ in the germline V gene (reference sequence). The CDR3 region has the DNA TGTGCCAGCAGCTTTGGGGGGGAGAATGGCTACACCTTC. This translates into CASSFGGENGYTF.

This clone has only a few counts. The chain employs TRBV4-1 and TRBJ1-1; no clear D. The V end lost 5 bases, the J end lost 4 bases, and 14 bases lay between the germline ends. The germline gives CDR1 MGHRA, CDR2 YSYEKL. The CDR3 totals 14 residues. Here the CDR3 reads CASSILPKATEAFF. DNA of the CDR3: TGCGCCAGCAGCATACTCCCGAAAGCCACTGAAGCTTTCTTT.